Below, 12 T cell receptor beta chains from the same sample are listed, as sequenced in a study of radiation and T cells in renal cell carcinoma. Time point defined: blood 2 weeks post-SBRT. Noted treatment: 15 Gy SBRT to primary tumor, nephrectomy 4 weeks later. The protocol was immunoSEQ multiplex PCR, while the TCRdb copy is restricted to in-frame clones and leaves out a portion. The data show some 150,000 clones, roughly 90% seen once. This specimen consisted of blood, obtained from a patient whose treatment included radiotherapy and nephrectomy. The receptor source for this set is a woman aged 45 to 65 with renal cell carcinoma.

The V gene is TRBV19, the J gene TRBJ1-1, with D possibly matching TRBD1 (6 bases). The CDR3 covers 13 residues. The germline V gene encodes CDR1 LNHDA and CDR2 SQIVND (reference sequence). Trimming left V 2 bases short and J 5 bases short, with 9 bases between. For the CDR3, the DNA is TGTGCCAGTAGTATACAGGGGAGTACTGAAGCTTTCTTT. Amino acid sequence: CASSIQGSTEAFF. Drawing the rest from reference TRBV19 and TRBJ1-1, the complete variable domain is DGGITQSPKYLFRKEGQNVTLSCEQNLNHDAMYWYRQDPGQGLRLIYYSQIVNDFQKGDIAEGYSVSREKKESFPLTVTSAQKNPTAFYLCASSIQGSTEAFFGQGTRLTVV.

CDR3 coding DNA: TGTGCCAGCAGTAGCCGGGGACTACACAATGAGCAGTTCTTC. The encoded protein is CASSSRGLHNEQFF. The rearrangement joins TRBV6-1 to TRBJ2-1; 7 nucleotides align to TRBD2. J lost 5 bases, V lost 5 bases, and 6 bases had no gene match. Per germline, CDR1 MNHNS and CDR2 SASEGT. The CDR3 consists of 14 residues.

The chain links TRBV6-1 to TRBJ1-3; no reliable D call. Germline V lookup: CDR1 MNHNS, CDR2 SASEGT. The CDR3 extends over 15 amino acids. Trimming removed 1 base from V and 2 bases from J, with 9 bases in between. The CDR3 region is CASSEGYQPGNTIYF. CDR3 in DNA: TGTGCCAGCAGTGAAGGCTACCAACCTGGAAACACCATATATTTT.

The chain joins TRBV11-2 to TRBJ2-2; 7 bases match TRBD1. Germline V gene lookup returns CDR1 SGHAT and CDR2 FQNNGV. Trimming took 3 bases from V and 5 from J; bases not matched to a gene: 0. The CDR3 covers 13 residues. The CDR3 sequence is CASSLDRTGELFF. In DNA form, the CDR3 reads TGTGCCAGCAGCTTGGACAGGACCGGGGAGCTGTTTTTT. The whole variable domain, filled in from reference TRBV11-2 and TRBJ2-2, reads EAGVAQSPRYKIIEKRQSVAFWCNPISGHATLYWYQQILGQGPKLLIQFQNNGVVDDSQLPKDRFSAERLKGVDSTLKIQPAKLEDSAVYLCASSLDRTGELFFGEGSRLTVL.

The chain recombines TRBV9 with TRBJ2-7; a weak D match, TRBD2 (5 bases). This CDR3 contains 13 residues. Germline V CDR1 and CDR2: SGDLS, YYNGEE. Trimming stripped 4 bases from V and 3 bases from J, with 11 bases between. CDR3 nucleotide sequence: TGTGCCAGCAGCCCGAGGGTCAACTACGAGCAGTACTTC. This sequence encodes CASSPRVNYEQYF.

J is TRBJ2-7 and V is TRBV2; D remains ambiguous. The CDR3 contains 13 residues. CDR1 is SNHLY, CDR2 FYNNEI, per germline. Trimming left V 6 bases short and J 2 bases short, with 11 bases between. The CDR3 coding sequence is TGTGCCAGCAGGGCGACGCTTGCCTACGAGCAGTACTTC. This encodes CASRATLAYEQYF.

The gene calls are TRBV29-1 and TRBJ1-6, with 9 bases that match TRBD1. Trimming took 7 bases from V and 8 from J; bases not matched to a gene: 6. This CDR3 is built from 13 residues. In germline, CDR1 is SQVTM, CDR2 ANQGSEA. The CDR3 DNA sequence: TGCAGCGCGCGAACAGGGGGCGATTCACCCCTCCACTTT. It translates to CSARTGGDSPLHF.

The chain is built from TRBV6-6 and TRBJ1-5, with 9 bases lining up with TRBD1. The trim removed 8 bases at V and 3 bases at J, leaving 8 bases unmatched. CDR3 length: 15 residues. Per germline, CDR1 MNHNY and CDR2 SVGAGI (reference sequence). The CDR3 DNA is TGTGCCAGCGGCGGGGACAGGGTCCCCAATCAGCCCCAGCATTTT. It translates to CASGGDRVPNQPQHF.

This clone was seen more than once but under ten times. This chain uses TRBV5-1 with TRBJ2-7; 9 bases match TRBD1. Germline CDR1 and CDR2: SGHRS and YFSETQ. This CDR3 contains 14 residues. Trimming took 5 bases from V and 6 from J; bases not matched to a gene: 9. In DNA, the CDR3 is TGCGCCAGCAGGCGAGACTCGGACAGGGGCGAGCAGTACTTC. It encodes CASRRDSDRGEQYF.

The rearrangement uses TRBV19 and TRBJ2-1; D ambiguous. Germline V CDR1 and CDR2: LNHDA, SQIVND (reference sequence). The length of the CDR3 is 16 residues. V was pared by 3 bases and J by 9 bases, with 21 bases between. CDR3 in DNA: TGTGCCAGTAGTATCTCACAGTCCCAAGGATATGCTGAGCAGTTCTTC. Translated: CASSISQSQGYAEQFF. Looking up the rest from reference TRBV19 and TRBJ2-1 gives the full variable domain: DGGITQSPKYLFRKEGQNVTLSCEQNLNHDAMYWYRQDPGQGLRLIYYSQIVNDFQKGDIAEGYSVSREKKESFPLTVTSAQKNPTAFYLCASSISQSQGYAEQFFGPGTRLTVL.

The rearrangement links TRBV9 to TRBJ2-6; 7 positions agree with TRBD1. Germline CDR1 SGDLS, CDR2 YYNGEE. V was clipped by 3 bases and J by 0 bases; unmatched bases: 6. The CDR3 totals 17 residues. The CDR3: CASSATGANSGANVLTF. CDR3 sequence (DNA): TGTGCCAGCAGCGCAACAGGGGCCAACTCTGGGGCCAACGTCCTGACTTTC.

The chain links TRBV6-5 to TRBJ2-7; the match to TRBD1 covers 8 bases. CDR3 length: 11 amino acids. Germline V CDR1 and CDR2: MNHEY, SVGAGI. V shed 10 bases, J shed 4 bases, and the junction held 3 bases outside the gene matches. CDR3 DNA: TGTGCCACCAGGGGGCCATACGAGCAGTACTTC. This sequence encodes CATRGPYEQYF.